This T cell receptor (beta chain) was retrieved from a study of blood T cell repertoires in COVID-19. Whole-study context: There were acute and convalescent COVID-19 samples, and they came from the United States, Italy and Spain.

TCRdb's table, derived via immunoSEQ multiplex PCR, lists solely in-frame clones and lacks some. The sample contains 50,000 to 60,000 clones, over 75% of which appear only once. This TCR was recovered from a man aged 70 or older with active COVID-19. The sequencing input was peripheral blood.

Here the CDR3 reads CASSQVERGPGANVLTF. CDR3 DNA: TGTGCCAGCAGCCAAGTGGAAAGGGGGCCCGGGGCCAACGTCCTGACTTTC. The V call is TRBV4-2, the J call TRBJ2-6; the match to TRBD1 covers 7 bases. Germline values: CDR1 LGHNA, CDR2 YNFKEQ. CDR3 length: 17 amino acids. Trimming took 1 base from V and 4 from J; bases not matched to a gene: 7.